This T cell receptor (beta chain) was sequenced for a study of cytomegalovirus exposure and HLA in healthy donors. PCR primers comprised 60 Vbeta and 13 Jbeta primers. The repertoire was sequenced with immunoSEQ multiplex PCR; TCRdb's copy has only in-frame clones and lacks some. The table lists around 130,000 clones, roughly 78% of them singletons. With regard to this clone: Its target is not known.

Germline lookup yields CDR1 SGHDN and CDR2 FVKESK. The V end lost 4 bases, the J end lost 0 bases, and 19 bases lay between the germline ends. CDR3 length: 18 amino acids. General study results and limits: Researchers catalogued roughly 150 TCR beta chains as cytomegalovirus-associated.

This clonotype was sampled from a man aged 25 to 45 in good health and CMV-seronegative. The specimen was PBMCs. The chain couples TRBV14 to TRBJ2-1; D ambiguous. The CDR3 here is CASSPGSFIPSSYNEQFF. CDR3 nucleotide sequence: TGTGCCAGCAGCCCCGGGTCCTTCATCCCGAGCTCCTACAATGAGCAGTTCTTC.